Detailed here is one T cell receptor (beta chain). Antigen: not known. The lymph nodes were axillary draining lymph nodes from breast cancer patients. This CDR3 is 12 amino acids long. The V and J ends lost 0 bases and 11 bases respectively, with 10 bases between them. The germline V gene has CDR1 DFQATT and CDR2 SNEGSKA (reference sequence). Using its own MiXCR run on the multiplex PCR reads, TCRdb lists one record per CDR3 protein. The repertoire holds about 89,000 distinct CDR3 sequences, with about 27% as singletons. This sample was included in a study of breast tumors, draining lymph nodes, adjacent tissues. General study results and limits: Tumor T cell lymph node origin was a supported hypothesis, not proven.

Sequenced sample: axillary lymph node tissue. V is TRBV20-1 and J is TRBJ1-4, with a weak D call TRBD1 (5 bases). The clonotype was recovered from a female donor with breast cancer. Some clones in this sample may be carry-over from other donors' samples. The CDR3 DNA reads as TGCAGTGCTAGAGATCAGGGTCAGAAACTGTTTTTT. Amino acids: CSARDQGQKLFF.